Following are 12 T cell receptor beta chains from one sample sequenced in a study of cytomegalovirus exposure and HLA in healthy donors. Sequenced by immunoSEQ multiplex PCR; TCRdb stores in-frame clones only, minus some. The profile covers 260,000 or so clones, with around 87% appearing a single time and approximately 0.95% taken by the ten largest. The sample taken for sequencing was PBMCs. These receptors came from a woman between 18 and 30 years old in good health and CMV-seronegative.

CDR3 in amino acids: CASSHNGLAGKLEQYF. The DNA of the CDR3 is TGTGCCAGCAGCCACAACGGACTAGCGGGAAAATTAGAGCAGTACTTC. The chain uses TRBV4-2 and TRBJ2-7, with 12 bases lining up with TRBD2. Germline loops: CDR1 LGHNA, CDR2 YNFKEQ. This CDR3 is built from 16 residues. J was trimmed by 7 bases and V by 3 bases; bases with no gene match: 10.

Here the CDR3 reads CASSSLTDPYEQYF. The DNA of the CDR3 is TGTGCCAGCAGCTCATTGACAGATCCGTACGAGCAGTACTTC. The rearrangement links TRBV11-2 to TRBJ2-7; D is possibly TRBD1 (5 bases). Germline V gene lookup returns CDR1 SGHAT and CDR2 FQNNGV. The CDR3 runs to 14 residues. Trimming stripped 4 bases from V and 4 bases from J, with 14 bases between.

The chain joins TRBV20-1 to TRBJ2-5; no clear D gene. V gave up 6 bases and J gave up 5 bases, with 10 bases separating them. The V gene's germline CDR1 is DFQATT and CDR2 SNEGSKA (reference sequence). The CDR3 consists of 11 residues. This CDR3 reads CSAAPGETQYF. As DNA, the CDR3 is TGCAGTGCCGCGCCCGGGGAGACCCAGTACTTC.

The chain combines TRBV7-6 with TRBJ1-2, with unresolved D. V was trimmed by 5 bases and J by 1 base, leaving 17 bases between them. Germline lookup yields CDR1 SGHVS and CDR2 FNYEAQ. The CDR3 spans 16 residues. The CDR3 region is CASSPREAWDNYGYTF. Here the CDR3 DNA reads TGTGCCAGCAGCCCCCGGGAGGCGTGGGATAACTATGGCTACACCTTC.

The gene calls are TRBV10-2 and TRBJ2-3; 12 bases match TRBD2. The CDR3 consists of 19 residues. The ends lost 0 bases at V and 4 bases at J; junction bases unmatched: 11. Germline CDR1 is WSHSY and CDR2 is SAAADI. This CDR3 is CASSESRLAGGRVADTQYF. CDR3 in DNA: TGCGCCAGCAGTGAGTCTCGCCTAGCGGGAGGGCGTGTGGCAGATACGCAGTATTTT.

The chain couples TRBV29-1 to TRBJ2-3, with 8 bases lining up with TRBD2. The CDR3 loop spans 14 amino acids. Germline CDR1 is SQVTM and CDR2 is ANQGSEA. The V segment lost 6 bases and the J segment 5 bases; nucleotides outside the gene matches: 10. The CDR3 reads CSVRWTGGLDTQYF. The CDR3 DNA is TGCAGCGTCCGCTGGACGGGGGGGCTAGATACGCAGTATTTT.

CDR3: CASSSEVKWNNEQFF. The CDR3 bases are TGTGCCAGCAGCTCGGAGGTTAAATGGAACAATGAGCAGTTCTTC. The V gene is TRBV5-4, the J gene TRBJ2-1; perhaps TRBD2 as D (5 bases). The CDR3 is made up of 15 amino acids. Germline CDR1 reads SGHNT; CDR2 reads YYREEE (reference sequence). The ends were cut back, 3 bases at V and 5 bases at J, with 15 bases in the middle.

The chain employs TRBV5-4 and TRBJ2-7, with 8 bases matching TRBD2. CDR1 is SGHNT and CDR2 is YYREEE in the germline V gene (reference sequence). V was pared by 2 bases and J by 6 bases, with 4 bases of the junction left unmatched. The CDR3 runs 13 residues. The CDR3 nucleotides read TGTGCCAGCAGCTTCGGCACTAGCGGCGAGCAGTACTTC. Protein: CASSFGTSGEQYF.

The chain employs TRBV9 and TRBJ1-6; TRBD1 is a possible D gene (5 bases). The CDR3 spans 16 residues. Per germline, CDR1 SGDLS and CDR2 YYNGEE. Trimming stripped 0 bases from V and 10 bases from J, with 17 bases between. CDR3 nucleotide sequence: TGTGCCAGCAGCGTAGATATGGGGCTAACTCCCTCACCCCTCCACTTT. Amino acid sequence: CASSVDMGLTPSPLHF.

This clone was observed once. This chain uses TRBV27 with TRBJ2-1; 8 bases are shared with TRBD2. The J segment lost 0 bases and the V segment lost 5 bases, leaving 3 bases of the junction unmatched. Per germline, CDR1 MNHEY and CDR2 SMNVEV (reference sequence). The length of the CDR3 is 15 residues. Written as DNA, the CDR3 is TGTGCCAGCAGTCTAAGCGGGAGCTCCTACAATGAGCAGTTCTTC. Translating gives CASSLSGSSYNEQFF.

The CDR3 DNA follows: TGTGCCAGCAGTGTCACTGGACAGGGTCAGCCCCAGCATTTT. This codes for CASSVTGQGQPQHF. This chain links TRBV2 with TRBJ1-5, with TRBD1 identical over 8 bases. This CDR3 spans 14 amino acids. Unmatched junction bases numbered 5, after V lost 4 bases and J lost 6 bases. CDR1 and CDR2 (germline): SNHLY, FYNNEI.

The chain carries TRBV28 and TRBJ2-3; 10 positions agree with TRBD1. CDR3 length equals 18 residues. The V gene's germline CDR1 is MDHEN and CDR2 SYDVKM. With 5 bases clipped from V and 2 bases from J, the junction kept 13 bases outside the gene matches. This CDR3 is CASSTRYGTGDVTDTQYF. The CDR3, as DNA: TGTGCCAGCAGTACCAGATACGGGACAGGGGATGTCACAGATACGCAGTATTTT.